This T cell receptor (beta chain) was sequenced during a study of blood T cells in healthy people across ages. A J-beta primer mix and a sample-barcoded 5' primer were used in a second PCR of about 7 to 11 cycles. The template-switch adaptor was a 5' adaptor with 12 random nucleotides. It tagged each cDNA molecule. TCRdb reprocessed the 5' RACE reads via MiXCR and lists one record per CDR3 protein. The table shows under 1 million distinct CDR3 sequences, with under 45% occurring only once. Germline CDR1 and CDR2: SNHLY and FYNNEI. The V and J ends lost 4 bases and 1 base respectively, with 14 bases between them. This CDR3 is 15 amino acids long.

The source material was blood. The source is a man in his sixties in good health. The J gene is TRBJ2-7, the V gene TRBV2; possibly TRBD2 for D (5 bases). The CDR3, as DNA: TGTGCCAGCAGTGTTCGGGGAGTGATATCCTACGAGCAGTACTTC. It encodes CASSVRGVISYEQYF.